The rows below give T cell receptor beta chains drawn from one sample of a study of blood T cell repertoires in COVID-19. Assay used: immunoSEQ multiplex PCR; TCRdb lists only in-frame clones, some missing. The sample includes around 140,000 clones, roughly 90% of them seen just once. The specimen was PBMCs or T cells enriched from blood (not recorded which). These receptors all come from a woman aged 35 to 49 who had been exposed to COVID-19. The CDR3 runs from the conserved cysteine through the conserved F or W. D genes are given only for firm matches. Where a row states a size, it is once, few, many or the class of an expanded clone; other rows omit it.

d_gene: TRBD1; j_gene: TRBJ1-4; v_gene: TRBV18; abundance: once; CDR3nt: TGTGCCAGCTCACCACAACAGGGGGCCTCTAATGAAAAACTGTTTTTT; CDR3aa: CASSPQQGASNEKLFF
d_gene: .; j_gene: TRBJ1-2; v_gene: TRBV5-1; abundance: .; CDR3nt: TGCGCCAGCAGCTTGGGGCAGGAAAACTATGGCTACACCTTC; CDR3aa: CASSLGQENYGYTF
d_gene: .; j_gene: TRBJ1-5; v_gene: TRBV4-3; abundance: .; CDR3nt: TGCGCCAGCAGCCAAGATCCCCAAGGGGCAGGTAGCAATCAGCCCCAGCATTTT; CDR3aa: CASSQDPQGAGSNQPQHF
d_gene: .; j_gene: TRBJ1-5; v_gene: TRBV2; abundance: few; CDR3nt: TGTGCCAGCAGCCAAAATGAGTATCAGCCCCAGCATTTT; CDR3aa: CASSQNEYQPQHF
d_gene: .; j_gene: TRBJ2-7; v_gene: TRBV19; abundance: .; CDR3nt: TGTGCCAGTAGTATAGGAGCCTACGAGCAGTACTTC; CDR3aa: CASSIGAYEQYF
d_gene: TRBD2; j_gene: TRBJ2-5; v_gene: TRBV6-5; abundance: .; CDR3nt: TGTGCCAGCAGTTACTCGATGAGCGGGAGGAGGGAGACCCAGTACTTC; CDR3aa: CASSYSMSGRRETQYF
d_gene: TRBD1; j_gene: TRBJ2-7; v_gene: TRBV28; abundance: .; CDR3nt: TGTGCCAGCAGTTTAGGGGGACAGGGTGGCTCCTACGAGCAGTACTTC; CDR3aa: CASSLGGQGGSYEQYF
d_gene: .; j_gene: TRBJ1-6; v_gene: TRBV15; abundance: .; CDR3nt: TGTGCCACCAGCAGAGTTTCGGGGATCTCCTATAATTCACCCCTCCACTTT; CDR3aa: CATSRVSGISYNSPLHF
d_gene: .; j_gene: TRBJ2-3; v_gene: TRBV4-1; abundance: once; CDR3nt: TGCGCCAGCAGCCAAGTTCCGACAGATACGCAGTATTTT; CDR3aa: CASSQVPTDTQYF
d_gene: .; j_gene: TRBJ2-1; v_gene: TRBV6-5; abundance: .; CDR3nt: TGTGCCAGCAGTTATCTGAGAGCGGAGACGTACAATGAGCAGTTCTTC; CDR3aa: CASSYLRAETYNEQFF
d_gene: TRBD1; j_gene: TRBJ2-7; v_gene: TRBV7-2; abundance: .; CDR3nt: TGTGCCAGCAGCACCGGGGGACAGGGGATATACGAGCAGTACTTC; CDR3aa: CASSTGGQGIYEQYF
d_gene: .; j_gene: TRBJ2-1; v_gene: TRBV19; abundance: .; CDR3nt: TGTGCCAGTAGTATGGGGCCAGGGAATGAGCAGTTCTTC; CDR3aa: CASSMGPGNEQFF
d_gene: TRBD1; j_gene: TRBJ1-5; v_gene: TRBV28; abundance: .; CDR3nt: TGTGCCAGCACCCCGGGACAGCTCCGTAATCAGCCCCAGCATTTT; CDR3aa: CASTPGQLRNQPQHF
d_gene: .; j_gene: TRBJ1-1; v_gene: TRBV12-3/TRBV12-4; abundance: .; CDR3nt: TGTGCCAGCAGTTTATATCAGGGTGGGCAAGCTTTCTTT; CDR3aa: CASSLYQGGQAFF
d_gene: TRBD1; j_gene: TRBJ1-4; v_gene: TRBV6-2/TRBV6-3; abundance: few; CDR3nt: TGTGCCAGCAGTTTCGGGACAGCAAATGAAAAACTGTTTTTT; CDR3aa: CASSFGTANEKLFF
d_gene: .; j_gene: TRBJ1-4; v_gene: TRBV19; abundance: once; CDR3nt: TGTGCCAGTAGTATAGACCGCAGGGTGGCGACTAATGAAAAACTGTTTTTT; CDR3aa: CASSIDRRVATNEKLFF
d_gene: TRBD2; j_gene: TRBJ2-1; v_gene: TRBV6-4; abundance: medium-sized; CDR3nt: TGTGCCAGCAGTCCAAACCCTAGCGGCTCCTACAATGAGCAGTTCTTC; CDR3aa: CASSPNPSGSYNEQFF
d_gene: .; j_gene: TRBJ1-3; v_gene: TRBV7-9; abundance: .; CDR3nt: TGTGCCAGCAGCCCCGACACCCGCTACTCTGGAAACACCATATATTTT; CDR3aa: CASSPDTRYSGNTIYF
d_gene: .; j_gene: TRBJ1-6; v_gene: TRBV3-1/TRBV3-2; abundance: once; CDR3nt: TGTGCCAGCAGCCAAGTCGGCGGGAGCTCACCCCTCCACTTT; CDR3aa: CASSQVGGSSPLHF
d_gene: TRBD2; j_gene: TRBJ2-3; v_gene: TRBV25-1; abundance: .; CDR3nt: TGTGCCAGCAGTGATCAGCGGGGGATCAGCACAGATACGCAGTATTTT; CDR3aa: CASSDQRGISTDTQYF
d_gene: .; j_gene: TRBJ1-1; v_gene: TRBV2; abundance: .; CDR3nt: TGTGCCAGCAGACAGGGTGGTGACACTGAAGCTTTCTTT; CDR3aa: CASRQGGDTEAFF
d_gene: .; j_gene: TRBJ2-1; v_gene: TRBV5-5; abundance: .; CDR3nt: TGTGCCAGCAGCTTGAGAGAGCCCTACAATGAGCAGTTCTTC; CDR3aa: CASSLREPYNEQFF
d_gene: TRBD2; j_gene: TRBJ2-3; v_gene: TRBV4-1; abundance: .; CDR3nt: TGCGCCAGCAGCCAAGATCCCTGGCTTAGCGGGGGCGAAGATACGCAGTATTTT; CDR3aa: CASSQDPWLSGGEDTQYF
d_gene: .; j_gene: TRBJ2-3; v_gene: TRBV4-3; abundance: .; CDR3nt: TGCGCCAGCAGCCAAGCCAGGGTCGATACGCAGTATTTT; CDR3aa: CASSQARVDTQYF
d_gene: .; j_gene: TRBJ2-1; v_gene: TRBV19; abundance: .; CDR3nt: TGTGCCAGTAAGGAGGACTCAAACAATGAGCAGTTCTTC; CDR3aa: CASKEDSNNEQFF
d_gene: .; j_gene: TRBJ1-3; v_gene: TRBV10-1; abundance: .; CDR3nt: TGCGCCAGCAGTGAGCCCACAGTCGTCTCTGGAAACACCATATATTTT; CDR3aa: CASSEPTVVSGNTIYF
d_gene: TRBD1; j_gene: TRBJ1-2; v_gene: TRBV4-3; abundance: .; CDR3nt: TGCGCCAGCAGCCAAGAAGGGACAGGGCTCTCGAACTATGGCTACACCTTC; CDR3aa: CASSQEGTGLSNYGYTF
d_gene: TRBD2; j_gene: TRBJ2-7; v_gene: TRBV5-6; abundance: .; CDR3nt: TGTGCCAGCAGCCCTATCAAGGGGCGGGGGGCGGACCGCTACGAGCAGTACTTC; CDR3aa: CASSPIKGRGADRYEQYF
d_gene: TRBD2; j_gene: TRBJ2-3; v_gene: TRBV14; abundance: .; CDR3nt: TGTGCCAGCAGCCGGGGGACTAGCGGGTCTGTAGATACGCAGTATTTT; CDR3aa: CASSRGTSGSVDTQYF
d_gene: TRBD2; j_gene: TRBJ2-3; v_gene: TRBV7-2; abundance: .; CDR3nt: TGTGCCAGCAGCTGGACTAGCGGGAGCGATACGCAGTATTTT; CDR3aa: CASSWTSGSDTQYF
d_gene: .; j_gene: TRBJ1-1; v_gene: TRBV6-4; abundance: .; CDR3nt: TGTGCCAGCAGTGACGGGGGGGGCCAAGCTTTCTTT; CDR3aa: CASSDGGGQAFF
d_gene: .; j_gene: TRBJ2-2; v_gene: TRBV10-3; abundance: .; CDR3nt: TGTGCCATCAGTGCAGGGACCGGGGAGCTGTTTTTT; CDR3aa: CAISAGTGELFF
d_gene: .; j_gene: TRBJ1-1; v_gene: TRBV19; abundance: .; CDR3nt: TGTGCCAGTAGTATTCTTGATCCAGGGCGAGCTTTCTTT; CDR3aa: CASSILDPGRAFF
d_gene: TRBD1; j_gene: TRBJ2-7; v_gene: TRBV5-4; abundance: .; CDR3nt: TGTGCCAGCAGCTTTCAGGCACAGGGGGCCTACGAGCAGTACTTC; CDR3aa: CASSFQAQGAYEQYF
d_gene: TRBD1; j_gene: TRBJ2-7; v_gene: TRBV7-9; abundance: .; CDR3nt: TGTGCCAGCAGTACGACAGGGCGCGATGTCTACGAGCAGTACTTC; CDR3aa: CASSTTGRDVYEQYF
d_gene: TRBD1; j_gene: TRBJ2-5; v_gene: TRBV7-6; abundance: .; CDR3nt: TGTGCCAGCAGCCGACAGGGACAGAGGCAGGAGACCCAGTACTTC; CDR3aa: CASSRQGQRQETQYF
d_gene: TRBD1; j_gene: TRBJ1-5; v_gene: TRBV19; abundance: .; CDR3nt: TGTGCCGGTGCCCCGACAGGGATCAATCAGCCCCAGCATTTT; CDR3aa: CAGAPTGINQPQHF
d_gene: TRBD1; j_gene: TRBJ2-7; v_gene: TRBV28; abundance: .; CDR3nt: TGTGCCAGCAAACGACAAGGGACAGGACTCTACGAGCAGTACTTC; CDR3aa: CASKRQGTGLYEQYF
d_gene: TRBD1; j_gene: TRBJ2-5; v_gene: TRBV7-9; abundance: .; CDR3nt: TGTGCCAGCAGCCCCCCCGGGACAGAAGAGACCCAGTACTTC; CDR3aa: CASSPPGTEETQYF
d_gene: TRBD2; j_gene: TRBJ2-7; v_gene: TRBV27; abundance: few; CDR3nt: TGTGCCAGCCGGTCGTTGGTAGCGGGCCCCTCCTACGAGCAGTACTTC; CDR3aa: CASRSLVAGPSYEQYF
d_gene: .; j_gene: TRBJ1-3; v_gene: TRBV5-6; abundance: .; CDR3nt: TGTGCCAGCAGCCGTGAGAGGGGAAACACCATATATTTT; CDR3aa: CASSRERGNTIYF
d_gene: TRBD1; j_gene: TRBJ1-5; v_gene: TRBV6-5; abundance: once; CDR3nt: TGTGCCTGCCAGGGACAGGGGAACAATCAGCCCCAGCATTTT; CDR3aa: CACQGQGNNQPQHF
d_gene: .; j_gene: TRBJ1-2; v_gene: TRBV11-2; abundance: .; CDR3nt: TGTGCCAGCAGCCGTGGTGGCCCTAACTATGGCTACACCTTC; CDR3aa: CASSRGGPNYGYTF
d_gene: .; j_gene: TRBJ1-1; v_gene: TRBV27; abundance: .; CDR3nt: TGTGCCAGCAGTTTATGGGGGAGGACTGAAGCTTTCTTT; CDR3aa: CASSLWGRTEAFF
d_gene: .; j_gene: TRBJ1-4; v_gene: TRBV7-2; abundance: few; CDR3nt: TGTGCCAGCAGCGCCACAGGAGCAACTAATGAAAAACTGTTTTTT; CDR3aa: CASSATGATNEKLFF
d_gene: .; j_gene: TRBJ2-3; v_gene: TRBV27; abundance: .; CDR3nt: TGTGCCAGCGGGGCGACAGTCCCAGATACGCAGTATTTT; CDR3aa: CASGATVPDTQYF
d_gene: .; j_gene: TRBJ2-7; v_gene: TRBV19; abundance: .; CDR3nt: TGTGCCAGTAGTACGTCAGGGCCCCCCTACGAGCAGTACTTC; CDR3aa: CASSTSGPPYEQYF
d_gene: .; j_gene: TRBJ1-6; v_gene: TRBV28; abundance: .; CDR3nt: TGTGCCAGCAGTTTGAGAGGAGCACCCCTCCACTTT; CDR3aa: CASSLRGAPLHF
d_gene: .; j_gene: TRBJ2-3; v_gene: TRBV21-1; abundance: .; CDR3nt: TGTGCCAGCAGTACTACTAGCGGGGTGCCCACAGATACGCAGTATTTT; CDR3aa: CASSTTSGVPTDTQYF
d_gene: TRBD1; j_gene: TRBJ2-3; v_gene: TRBV6-5; abundance: .; CDR3nt: TGTGCCAGCAAGAGGGGGCATATGGCAGATACGCAGTATTTT; CDR3aa: CASKRGHMADTQYF
d_gene: .; j_gene: TRBJ2-7; v_gene: TRBV5-5; abundance: .; CDR3nt: TGTGCCAGCAGGGGCCTAACCTACGAGCAGTACTTC; CDR3aa: CASRGLTYEQYF
d_gene: .; j_gene: TRBJ1-5; v_gene: TRBV7-9; abundance: .; CDR3nt: TGTGCCAGCAGCTTAGCGCATCAGGAGGGAAGCAATCAGCCCCAGCATTTT; CDR3aa: CASSLAHQEGSNQPQHF